Reported below is one T cell receptor beta chain. Its antigen is not known. Compared with germline, one end of the junction differs, possibly owing to a read error. Germline CDR1 and CDR2: SGHAT and FQNNGV. The CDR3 covers 17 residues. This entry belongs to a study of tumor and adjacent non-tumor tissue in lung cancer. General study results and limits: Significantly higher TCR diversity was found in tumor than normal lung. In normal lung, the top 100 clones were significantly more dominant than in tumor. Patients with more diverse tumor TCRs had worse survival.

A modified ARM-PCR protocol with three rounds of nested PCR amplified TCRbeta. MiXCR, run by TCRdb on the multiplex PCR reads, gives a single entry per CDR3 protein. Of about 110,000 distinct CDR3 sequences in the sample, 75% to 90% were seen once. The template was RNA from unsorted bulk tissue. Donors were chemotherapy-naive, newly diagnosed lung cancer surgical patients in China, August–November 2014. The chain recombines TRBV11-2 with TRBJ1-1; D ambiguous. What was sequenced was lung tumor tissue. This TCR was recovered from a man between 65 and 79 years old with non-small cell lung cancer. CDR3 residues: CASSLRGRDKWNTEASF. CDR3 in DNA: TGTGCCAGCAGCTTGCGTGGGAGGGATAAGTGGAACACTGAAGCTTCCTTT.